This TCR beta chain stems from a study of beta chain features in type 1 diabetes (dated by TCRdb to between 2018 and 2020). Turning to the overall study: Patients and healthy donors did not differ in mean age, gender distribution, total cell number or subset yield. Across all samples, 107,917,701 sorted cells were examined, and cell number per subset correlated strongly with RNA yield. Whereas all 28 donors provided naive and central memory subsets, regulatory and stem cell-like memory subsets were isolated from just 8 patients and about 8 healthy donors. In the study, recently diagnosed type 1 diabetes patients and matched healthy donors were compared on the TCRB repertoires of their sorted circulating CD4+ T cell subsets. Study-wide findings and limitations: The naive, central memory and regulatory TCRB repertoires appeared to resemble one another more closely among patients than among healthy donors. Because cDNA rather than genomic DNA was sequenced, highly expressing activated cells could have been over-represented, although no difference in activation and CD3 levels was found between groups. At VDJ recombination sites, type 1 diabetes patients had fewer insertions and more deleted nucleotides, which implies abnormalities in thymic rearrangement. Type 1 diabetes patients showed a moderate but significant shortening of TCRB CDR3 length in all four CD4+ subsets. Because small numbers of individuals were included in the HLA sub-analyses, any influence of HLA type on TCRB rearrangement was left unresolved. Shorter templates might have been favored by PCR, but patient and control samples were amplified and corrected together, so both groups would have been affected equally by any skew.

This clone has more than one count but fewer than ten. Its cognate antigen has yet to be identified. Per-nucleotide qualities are absent, and no much larger clonotype sits a single base away. From each donor, a single peripheral blood sample of 90 to 150 mL on average was drawn into heparinised tubes. A BD FACSAria II was used to sort naive, central memory, regulatory and stem cell-like memory CD4+ T cells with a panel that included CD45RO, CCR7, CD25, CD127, CD95 and CD27. All sorted populations exceeded 95% purity. PBMCs were isolated immediately by Lymphoprep density gradient centrifugation and stained directly without culture. So that batch effects would be minimized, each experiment stained and sorted samples in pairs, pairing one healthy donor with one patient. The entire isolated RNA was reverse transcribed using the High Capacity cDNA Reverse Transcription Kit, and thus expressed TCRB transcripts were sequenced. Naive, central memory and regulatory T cell samples underwent deep immunoSEQ sequencing, averaging roughly 3.3 million total reads per sample. After sorted cells were lysed in RLT buffer, RNA was extracted with DNase-treated RNeasy Micro or Mini kits, with the choice depending on cell number. To prevent cross-contamination, each cell subset was processed individually, whereas patient and healthy donor samples were processed jointly. The immunoSEQ multiplex PCR was used to amplify TCRB sequences from cDNA, yielding 87-bp fragments that span the CDR3 region. Sequencing of the amplicons was performed on the Illumina HiSeq platform. Per the original workflow: PCR bias was corrected computationally using synthetic template baselines, and reads within Hamming distance 2 were collapsed, with unmergeable singletons discarded. Reads were aligned against IMGT to assign V, D and J genes, CDR3 length and insertions or deletions at six rearrangement sites. Within each subset, clonotype counts were normalized to sorted cell number, after which true diversity and Gini coefficients were computed with the tcR R package. The overlap coefficient, calculated on TCRB nucleotide sequences, was used to quantify repertoire sharing. Out-of-frame TCRB sequences from naive cells were analyzed as a proxy for the pre-selection repertoire. Drawn from immuneACCESS, this table holds only the in-frame rearrangements with V and J called that TCRdb kept. Clones are partly lost; checked studies trace under half to an unresolved V gene and leave the rest unexplained. D and trimming come from the DNA, and the V and J calls and clone size come from that table. The sample records roughly 350,000 clones, approximately 11% of which are singletons. The ten most abundant clones make up about 0.015% of the sample.

CDR1 and CDR2 were assigned from the germline V gene (reference sequence) as SGHNT and YYREEE. The V end gives up 0 bases and the J end 8 bases, leaving 5 bases in the junction not matched to a gene. From cysteine to phenylalanine, the CDR3 is 15 amino acids long. Here the CDR3 DNA is all that survives: 45 bases in frame from base 1. Sequencing input: naive CD4+ T cells from blood. The sample's cell subset or site label, decoded: true naive CD4+ T cells. The clonotype originates from a woman in her 30s in good health. The receptor chain draws on TRBV5-4 and TRBJ2-1, with 10 central nucleotides matching TRBD2. CDR3 loop: CASSLGLAGDYEQFF. DNA sequence: TGTGCCAGCAGCTTGGGCCTAGCGGGAGACTATGAGCAGTTCTTC.